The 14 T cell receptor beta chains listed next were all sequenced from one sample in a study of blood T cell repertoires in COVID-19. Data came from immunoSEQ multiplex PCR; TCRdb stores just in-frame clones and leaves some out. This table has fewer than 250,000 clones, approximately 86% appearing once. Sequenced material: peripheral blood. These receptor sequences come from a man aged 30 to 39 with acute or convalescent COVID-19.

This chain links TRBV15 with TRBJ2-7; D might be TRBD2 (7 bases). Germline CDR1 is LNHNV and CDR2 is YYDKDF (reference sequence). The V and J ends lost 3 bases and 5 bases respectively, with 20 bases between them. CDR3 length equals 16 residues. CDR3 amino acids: CATSSRWTGGGDEQYF. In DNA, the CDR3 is TGTGCCACCAGCAGCCGCTGGACGGGCGGGGGCGACGAGCAGTACTTC.

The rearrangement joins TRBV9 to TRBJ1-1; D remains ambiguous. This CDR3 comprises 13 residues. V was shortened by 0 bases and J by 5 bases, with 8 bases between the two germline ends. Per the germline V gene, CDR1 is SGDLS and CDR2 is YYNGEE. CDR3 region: CASSVDFRTEAFF. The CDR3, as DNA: TGTGCCAGCAGCGTAGACTTCAGGACTGAAGCTTTCTTT. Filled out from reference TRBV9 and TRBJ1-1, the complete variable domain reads DSGVTQTPKHLITATGQRVTLRCSPRSGDLSVYWYQQSLDQGLQFLIQYYNGEERAKGNILERFSAQQFPDLHSELNLSSLELGDSALYFCASSVDFRTEAFFGQGTRLTVV.

The CDR3: CASSKKSGGNEQFF. Written as DNA, the CDR3 is TGTGCCAGCAGCAAGAAGTCGGGGGGCAATGAGCAGTTCTTC. The V gene is TRBV4-2, the J gene TRBJ2-1, with 7 bases aligning to TRBD2. V was clipped by 5 bases and J by 6 bases; unmatched bases: 7. Looked up from germline, CDR1 is LGHNA and CDR2 is YNFKEQ. This CDR3 is 14 amino acids long.

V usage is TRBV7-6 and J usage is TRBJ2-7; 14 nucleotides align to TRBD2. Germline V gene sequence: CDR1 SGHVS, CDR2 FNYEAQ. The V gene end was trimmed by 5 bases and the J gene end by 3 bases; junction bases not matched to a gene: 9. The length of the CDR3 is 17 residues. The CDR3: CASSKGTSGSTYYEQYF. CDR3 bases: TGTGCCAGCAGCAAGGGGACTAGCGGGAGTACCTACTACGAGCAGTACTTC.

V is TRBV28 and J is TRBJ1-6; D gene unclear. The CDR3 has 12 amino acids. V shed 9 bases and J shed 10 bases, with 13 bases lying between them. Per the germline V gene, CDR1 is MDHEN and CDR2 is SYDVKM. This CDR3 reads CASIGVGSPLHF. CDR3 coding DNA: TGTGCCAGTATCGGGGTGGGATCACCCCTCCACTTT.

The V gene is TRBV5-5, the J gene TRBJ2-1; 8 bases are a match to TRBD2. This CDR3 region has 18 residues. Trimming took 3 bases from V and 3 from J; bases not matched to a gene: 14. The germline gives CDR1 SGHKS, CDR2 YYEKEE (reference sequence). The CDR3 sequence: CASSWDPGLGDLYNEQFF. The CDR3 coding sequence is TGTGCCAGCAGCTGGGATCCGGGACTAGGGGACCTCTACAATGAGCAGTTCTTC.

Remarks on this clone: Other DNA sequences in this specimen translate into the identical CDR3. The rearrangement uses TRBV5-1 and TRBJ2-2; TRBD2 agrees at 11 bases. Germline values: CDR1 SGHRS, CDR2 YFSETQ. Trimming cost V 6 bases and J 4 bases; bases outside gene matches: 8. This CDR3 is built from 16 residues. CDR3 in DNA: TGCGCCAGCATGGTAGCGGGGGGGCCGGGCACCGGGGAGCTGTTTTTT. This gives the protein CASMVAGGPGTGELFF. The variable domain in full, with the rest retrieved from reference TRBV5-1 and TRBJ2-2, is KAGVTQTPRYLIKTRGQQVTLSCSPISGHRSVSWYQQTPGQGLQFLFEYFSETQRNKGNFPGRFSGRQFSNSRSEMNVSTLELGDSALYLCASMVAGGPGTGELFFGEGSRLTVL.

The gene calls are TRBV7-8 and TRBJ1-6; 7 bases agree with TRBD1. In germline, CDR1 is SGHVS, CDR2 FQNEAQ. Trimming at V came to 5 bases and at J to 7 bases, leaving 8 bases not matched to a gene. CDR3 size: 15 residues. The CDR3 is CASSDVRQGNSPLHF. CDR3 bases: TGTGCCAGCAGCGACGTCCGACAGGGCAATTCACCCCTCCACTTT.

The CDR3 loop is CASSSGRLADSTDTQYF. CDR3 coding DNA: TGTGCCAGCAGTTCAGGACGACTAGCCGACAGCACAGATACGCAGTATTTT. The chain employs TRBV28 and TRBJ2-3; 7 positions match TRBD2. The V gene end was trimmed by 4 bases and the J gene end by 0 bases; junction bases not matched to a gene: 10. This CDR3 is 17 amino acids long. Germline assignment: CDR1 MDHEN and CDR2 SYDVKM.

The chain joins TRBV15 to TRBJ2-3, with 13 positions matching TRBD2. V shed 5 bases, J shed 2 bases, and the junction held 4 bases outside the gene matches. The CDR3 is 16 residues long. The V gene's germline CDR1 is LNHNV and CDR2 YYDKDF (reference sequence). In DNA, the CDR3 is TGTGCCACCAGCTCGGGACTAGCGGGACCCACAGATACGCAGTATTTT. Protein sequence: CATSSGLAGPTDTQYF.

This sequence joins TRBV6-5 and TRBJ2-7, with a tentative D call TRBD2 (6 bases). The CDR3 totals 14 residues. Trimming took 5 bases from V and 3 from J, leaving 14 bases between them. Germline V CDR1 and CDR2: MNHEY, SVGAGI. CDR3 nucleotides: TGTGCCAGCAGTCGGGAGACCCGGAGCTACGAGCAGTACTTC. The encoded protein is CASSRETRSYEQYF.

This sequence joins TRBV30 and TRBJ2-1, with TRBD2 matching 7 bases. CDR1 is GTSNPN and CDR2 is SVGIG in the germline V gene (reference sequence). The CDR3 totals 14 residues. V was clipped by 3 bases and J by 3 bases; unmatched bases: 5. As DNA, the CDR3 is TGTGCCTGGAGCTCGGCTAGCGGCTACAATGAGCAGTTCTTC. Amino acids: CAWSSASGYNEQFF.

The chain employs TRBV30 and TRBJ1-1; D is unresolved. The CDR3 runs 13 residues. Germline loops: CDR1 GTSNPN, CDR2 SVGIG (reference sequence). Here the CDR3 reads CARESTLNTEAFF. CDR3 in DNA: TGTGCGCGAGAATCGACTTTGAACACTGAAGCTTTCTTT.

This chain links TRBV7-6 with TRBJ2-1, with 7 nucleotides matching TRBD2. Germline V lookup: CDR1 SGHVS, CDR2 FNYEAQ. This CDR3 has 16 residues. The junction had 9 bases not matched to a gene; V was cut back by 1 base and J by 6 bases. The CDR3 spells CASSLERRELVNEQFF. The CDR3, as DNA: TGTGCCAGCAGCTTAGAGCGGCGGGAGTTGGTCAATGAGCAGTTCTTC.